These 14 T cell receptor beta chains were sequenced from one sample in a study of OX40 agonist ivuxolimab in advanced cancers. Data came from immunoSEQ multiplex PCR; TCRdb stores just in-frame clones and leaves some out. The data contain about 93,000 clones, just over 90% of them seen just once; the ten biggest clones take up around 0.54%. The starting material was CD4+ or CD8+ T cells sorted from blood, obtained in a trial of the OX40 agonist ivuxolimab. The receptors were gathered from an adult with an advanced solid tumor such as melanoma, head and neck, liver or kidney cancer.

The rearrangement uses TRBV4-1 and TRBJ1-6; D remains unclear. Per germline, CDR1 MGHRA and CDR2 YSYEKL. This CDR3 has 13 residues. V shed 0 bases and J shed 11 bases, with 8 bases lying between them. For the CDR3, the DNA is TGCGCCAGCAGCCAAGAACGAGAGACACCCCTCCACTTT. Its protein is CASSQERETPLHF.

The gene calls are TRBV29-1 and TRBJ2-6, with unresolved D. Germline V CDR1 and CDR2: SQVTM, ANQGSEA. Trimming removed 4 bases at V and 0 bases at J, with 10 bases between. The CDR3 is 15 residues long. CDR3 in DNA: TGCAGCGTTGGTCCTGGACGCTCTGGGGCCAACGTCCTGACTTTC. Encoded protein: CSVGPGRSGANVLTF. Full variable domain (outside the CDR3, taken from reference TRBV29-1 and TRBJ2-6): SAVISQKPSRDICQRGTSLTIQCQVDSQVTMMFWYRQQPGQSLTLIATANQGSEATYESGFVIDKFPISRPNLTFSTLTVSNMSPEDSSIYLCSVGPGRSGANVLTFGAGSRLTVL.

The chain has TRBV30 and TRBJ2-5; TRBD2 is a possible D gene (6 bases). V was cut by 4 bases and J by 5 bases, with 14 bases left in between. Germline V CDR1 and CDR2: GTSNPN, SVGIG (reference sequence). This CDR3 has 13 residues. The CDR3 DNA reads TGTGCCTGGAATTTCGGGGGATGGGAGACCCAGTACTTC. Protein product: CAWNFGGWETQYF.

CDR3 region: CASSRLAGGGQETQYF. As DNA, the CDR3 is TGCGCCAGCAGCCGACTAGCGGGGGGGGGTCAAGAGACCCAGTACTTC. V usage is TRBV4-1 and J usage is TRBJ2-5; 14 bases map to TRBD2. The CDR3 loop spans 16 amino acids. CDR1 is MGHRA, CDR2 YSYEKL, per germline. Trimming cost V 4 bases and J 2 bases; bases outside gene matches: 3.

The chain combines TRBV2 with TRBJ1-2; 10 bases fit TRBD1. This CDR3 has 14 amino acids. Germline V lookup: CDR1 SNHLY, CDR2 FYNNEI. Unmatched junction bases numbered 4, after V lost 6 bases and J lost 3 bases. The CDR3 sequence is CASRGDRGYYGYTF. The CDR3 region has the DNA TGTGCCAGCAGGGGGGACAGGGGCTACTATGGCTACACCTTC.

This chain uses TRBV2 with TRBJ1-4; the match to TRBD1 covers 8 bases. The V segment lost 7 bases and the J segment 7 bases; nucleotides outside the gene matches: 8. The CDR3 spans 14 residues. CDR1 is SNHLY, CDR2 FYNNEI, per germline. CDR3 in amino acids: CASMQGARLEKLFF. In DNA, the CDR3 is TGTGCCAGCATGCAGGGGGCGCGTCTTGAAAAACTGTTTTTT.

V gene TRBV7-3 combines with J gene TRBJ1-1; 7 bases line up with TRBD1. Germline CDR1 SGHTA, CDR2 FQGTGA. The CDR3 length is 15 residues. The J segment lost 0 bases and the V segment lost 5 bases, leaving 6 bases of the junction unmatched. The CDR3 protein is CASSRSGGLNTEAFF. The CDR3, as DNA: TGTGCCAGCAGCCGGTCAGGGGGACTGAACACTGAAGCTTTCTTT.

V usage is TRBV6-5 and J usage is TRBJ1-1; 8 bases agree with TRBD1. J was trimmed by 1 base and V by 5 bases; bases with no gene match: 3. The CDR3 length is 14 residues. Germline-derived CDR1 and CDR2 are MNHEY and SVGAGI. CDR3 region: CASSRDRQNTEAFF. CDR3 DNA: TGTGCCAGCAGTAGGGACAGGCAGAACACTGAAGCTTTCTTT.

Notes on this clone: Germline is not matched at one junction end, which may reflect a read error. This chain connects TRBV4-1 to TRBJ2-1, with 8 bases identical to TRBD2. Germline V lookup: CDR1 MGHRA, CDR2 YSYEKL. The CDR3 covers 16 residues. The CDR3 reads CASSQVSGRGVNGQFF. CDR3 DNA: TGCGCCAGCAGCCAAGTATCCGGGAGGGGGGTAAATGGGCAGTTCTTC.

The chain employs TRBV5-1 and TRBJ1-3; D possibly corresponds to TRBD1 (5 bases). From germline, CDR1 is SGHRS and CDR2 YFSETQ. The CDR3 runs 15 residues. V lost 0 bases, J lost 2 bases, and 9 bases lay in between. The CDR3 sequence is CASSLERGPGNTIYF. CDR3 sequence (DNA): TGCGCCAGCAGCTTGGAAAGGGGACCTGGAAACACCATATATTTT.

The chain employs TRBV6-1 and TRBJ2-7; D tentatively reads TRBD1 or TRBD2 (5 bases each). The germline V and J ends were trimmed by 3 bases and 3 bases, with 15 bases remaining between them. The CDR3 extends over 15 amino acids. Germline lookup yields CDR1 MNHNS and CDR2 SASEGT. The CDR3 reads CASSEGPGRIYEQYF. In nucleotides, the CDR3 is TGTGCCAGCAGTGAGGGACCAGGACGGATCTACGAGCAGTACTTC.

The V call is TRBV2, the J call TRBJ2-7; perhaps TRBD1 as D (5 bases). The CDR3 extends over 14 amino acids. Trimming stripped 4 bases from V and 6 bases from J, with 16 bases between. Looked up from germline, CDR1 is SNHLY and CDR2 is FYNNEI. Here the CDR3 reads CASSVEPGIGEQYF. For the CDR3, the DNA is TGTGCCAGCAGTGTAGAGCCAGGGATAGGCGAGCAGTACTTC.

The chain is built from TRBV14 and TRBJ2-1; 7 nucleotides agree with TRBD1. V was pared by 2 bases and J by 8 bases, with 12 bases of the junction left unmatched. The CDR3 runs to 16 residues. Germline CDR1 and CDR2: SGHDN and FVKESK. CDR3 region: CASSQLTGQTTYEQFF. The CDR3 DNA is TGTGCCAGCAGCCAACTAACGGGACAGACCACCTATGAGCAGTTCTTC.

This clone showed up just once. The chain links TRBV5-1 to TRBJ2-6; 8 positions agree with TRBD1. V trimming: 1 base; J trimming: 2 bases; junction bases outside the gene matches: 8. The CDR3 contains 18 residues. Germline V lookup: CDR1 SGHRS, CDR2 YFSETQ. DNA of the CDR3: TGCGCCAGCAGCTTGTACAGGGGGGTTACCACTGGGGCCAACGTCCTGACTTTC. Protein product: CASSLYRGVTTGANVLTF.